This T cell receptor beta chain was captured in a study of cytomegalovirus exposure and HLA in healthy donors (dated by TCRdb to between 2016 and 2019). Study-wide context: The roughly 700 repertoires of the first cohort and the 120 validation repertoires were produced on the same platform, according to a later analysis. The aim of the study was to test whether cataloging public T cell receptors could identify signatures of past pathogen exposure. Along with the roughly 700-subject first cohort, a separate validation cohort of more than 90 different subjects was used. To predict cytomegalovirus infection status, the study brought together high-throughput TCR immunosequencing, statistical association of individual TCRs with disease status, and machine learning. Broad study findings and their caveats: A few of the identified cytomegalovirus-associated TCR beta chains were confirmed in vitro to be specific for cytomegalovirus antigens. In both the original and validation cohorts, the classifier was reported to diagnose cytomegalovirus status with high specificity and sensitivity. The study gave a list of about 160 TCR beta chains associated with cytomegalovirus. The authors suggested that the approach could potentially be generalized to other disease states and immunological phenotypes. Most TCR sequences were seen in very few donors, while some public TCRs were found in many individuals. In a later analysis, TCRs clustered in the first cohort were found to also tend to co-occur in the approximately 120 validation repertoires, with approximately 95% of cluster scores above 0. The validation cohort had no HLA typing available for a later analysis, so co-occurrence within that cohort was assessed over all 120 or so repertoires.

The donors belonged to the validation cohort of about 130 subjects, which was separate from the roughly 670-subject first cohort. Receptors were amplified or captured by the immunoSEQ multiplex PCR assay. As for the original processing: To diagnose cytomegalovirus status from the catalog of TCR beta chain sequences, a statistical classification framework was built. TCRdb mirrors the immuneACCESS table, restricted to in-frame sequences. Some clones are absent from its copies; in checked studies, under half trace to an unresolved V gene, and the reason for the others is unknown. That table is the source of V, J and clone size, and D and trimming were worked out from the DNA. Counted in this sample were some 150,000 clones; more than 75% of them appeared once. Approximately 1.5% of the sample goes to the ten largest clones. The trim is 7 bases for V and 2 bases for J, with a gap of 20 bases between the germline ends. The CDR3, cysteine through phenylalanine, is 15 amino acids long. Of the read, only the CDR3 DNA is kept; its 45 bases are in frame from base 1. Per the germline V gene, SQVTM is the CDR1 and ANQGSEA is the CDR2.

With regard to this clone: What this receptor recognizes is not known. Base qualities are missing; no much larger clone stands one base away.

The receptor's source is a woman under 40 in good health and CMV-seronegative. The chain couples TRBV29-1 to TRBJ1-1; TRBD1 is perhaps the D gene, given 5 matching bases. Sequenced sample: PBMCs. The CDR3 protein: CSATTGGGVNTEAFF. The DNA sequence reads TGCAGCGCCACTACAGGCGGGGGGGTAAACACTGAAGCTTTCTTT. The reference TRBV29-1 and TRBJ1-1 proteins fill in what lies around the CDR3, so the full variable domain reads SAVISQKPSRDICQRGTSLTIQCQVDSQVTMMFWYRQQPGQSLTLIATANQGSEATYESGFVIDKFPISRPNLTFSTLTVSNMSPEDSSIYLCSATTGGGVNTEAFFGQGTRLTVV.